This T cell receptor (beta chain) was identified during a study of cytomegalovirus exposure and HLA in healthy donors. Study-wide points: Of the V segments, some could not be distinguished, including TRBV6-2 and TRBV6-3, and were excluded. For cytomegalovirus status, the classifier reportedly gave diagnoses with high specificity and sensitivity. Most TCR sequences were rare, but some public TCRs occurred in many donors. Reportedly, fewer N-insertions than the roughly 700-donor mean appeared in an Asian-associated ancestry cluster in a later analysis.

About this clone: No antigen is known for it.

Germline V gene data show CDR1 as SGHVS and CDR2 as FQNEAQ. V was clipped by 3 bases and J by 5 bases; unmatched bases: 17. The CDR3 contains 18 residues. Vbeta (60) and Jbeta (13) primers were used in the PCR. TCRdb's copy holds only in-frame clones and misses some; the assay was immunoSEQ multiplex PCR. The sample lists 150,000 to 200,000 clones; 80% to 90% were seen once. The receptor's source is a man between 18 and 35 years old in good health and CMV-seronegative. The chain uses TRBV7-8 and TRBJ2-7; 9 positions agree with TRBD1. The sample taken for sequencing was PBMCs. CDR3 in DNA: TGTGCCAGCAGCTTTCGGGTCGGTTGGGGACAGGGCCTGAACGAGCAGTACTTC. Amino acid sequence: CASSFRVGWGQGLNEQYF. Full variable domain (rest looked up from reference TRBV7-8 and TRBJ2-7): GAGVSQSPRYKVAKRGQDVALRCDPISGHVSLFWYQQALGQGPEFLTYFQNEAQLDKSGLPSDRFFAERPEGSVSTLKIQRTQQEDSAVYLCASSFRVGWGQGLNEQYFGPGTRLTVT.